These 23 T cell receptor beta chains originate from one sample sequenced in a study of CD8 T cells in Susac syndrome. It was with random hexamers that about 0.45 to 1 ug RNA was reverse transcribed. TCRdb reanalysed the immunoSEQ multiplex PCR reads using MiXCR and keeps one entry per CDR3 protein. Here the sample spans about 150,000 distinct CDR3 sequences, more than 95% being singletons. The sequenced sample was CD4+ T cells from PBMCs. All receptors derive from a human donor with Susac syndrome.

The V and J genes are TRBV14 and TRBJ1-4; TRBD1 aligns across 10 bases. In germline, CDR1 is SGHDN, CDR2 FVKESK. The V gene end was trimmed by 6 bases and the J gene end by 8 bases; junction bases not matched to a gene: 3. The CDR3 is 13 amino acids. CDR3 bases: TGTGCCAGCAGGGGACAGGGGCGCGAAAAACTGTTTTTT. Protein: CASRGQGREKLFF.

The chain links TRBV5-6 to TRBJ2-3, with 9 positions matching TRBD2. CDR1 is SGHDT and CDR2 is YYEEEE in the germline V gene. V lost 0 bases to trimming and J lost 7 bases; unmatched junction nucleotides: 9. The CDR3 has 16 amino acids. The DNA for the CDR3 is TGTGCCAGCAGCTTGGGGATCGTGCTAGCGGGGAATACGCAGTATTTT. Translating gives CASSLGIVLAGNTQYF.

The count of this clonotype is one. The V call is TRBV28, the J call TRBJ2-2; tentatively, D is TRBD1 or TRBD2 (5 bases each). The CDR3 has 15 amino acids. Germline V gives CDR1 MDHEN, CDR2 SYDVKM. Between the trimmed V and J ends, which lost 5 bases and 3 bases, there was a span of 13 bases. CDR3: CASSLGESDTGELFF. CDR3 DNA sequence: TGTGCCAGCAGTCTAGGGGAGTCGGACACCGGGGAGCTGTTTTTT.

The CDR3 region is CASSQDLPLSTDTQYF. The CDR3 nucleotides read TGTGCCAGCAGCCAAGATCTTCCGCTGAGCACAGATACGCAGTATTTT. The V and J genes are TRBV3-1 and TRBJ2-3; D is ambiguous. Trimming stripped 0 bases from V and 0 bases from J, with 10 bases between. Germline lookup yields CDR1 LGHDT and CDR2 YNNKEL (reference sequence). This CDR3 spans 16 amino acids.

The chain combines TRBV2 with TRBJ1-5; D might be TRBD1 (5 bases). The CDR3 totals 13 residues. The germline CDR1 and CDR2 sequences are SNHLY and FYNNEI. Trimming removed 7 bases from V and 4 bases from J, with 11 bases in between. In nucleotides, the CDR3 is TGTGCCAGCACCCAAAAGGGGAATCAGCCCCAGCATTTT. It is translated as CASTQKGNQPQHF.

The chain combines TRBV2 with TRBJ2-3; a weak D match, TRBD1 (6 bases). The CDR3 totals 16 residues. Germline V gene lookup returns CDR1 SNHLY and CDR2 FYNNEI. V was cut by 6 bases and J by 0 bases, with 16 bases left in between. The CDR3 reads CASSSDTGTSTDTQYF. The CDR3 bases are TGTGCCAGCAGCTCCGACACAGGGACGAGCACAGATACGCAGTATTTT.

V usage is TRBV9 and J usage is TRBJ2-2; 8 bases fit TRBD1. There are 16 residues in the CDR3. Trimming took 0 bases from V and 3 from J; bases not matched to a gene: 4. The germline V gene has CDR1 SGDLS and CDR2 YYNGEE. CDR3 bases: TGTGCCAGCAGCGTAGGCCCAGGGGGCGACACCGGGGAGCTGTTTTTT. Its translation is CASSVGPGGDTGELFF.

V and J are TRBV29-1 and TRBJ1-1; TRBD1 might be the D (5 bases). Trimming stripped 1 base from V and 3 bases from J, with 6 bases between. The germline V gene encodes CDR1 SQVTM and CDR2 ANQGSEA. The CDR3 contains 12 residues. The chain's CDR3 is CSVEGGDTEAFF. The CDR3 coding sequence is TGCAGCGTTGAAGGGGGGGACACTGAAGCTTTCTTT.

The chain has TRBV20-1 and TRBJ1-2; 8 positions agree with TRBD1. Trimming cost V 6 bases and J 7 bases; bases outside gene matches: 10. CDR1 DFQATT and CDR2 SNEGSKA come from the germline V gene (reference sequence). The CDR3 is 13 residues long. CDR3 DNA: TGCAGTGCAAGGGACAGGTTTCCAGGTGGCTACACCTTC. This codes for CSARDRFPGGYTF.

The CDR3 protein is CATSRVGDNKETQYF. DNA for the CDR3: TGTGCCACCAGCAGAGTAGGAGACAACAAAGAGACCCAGTACTTC. The chain joins TRBV15 to TRBJ2-5; D is undetermined. The CDR3 covers 15 residues. The germline CDR1 and CDR2 sequences are LNHNV and YYDKDF (reference sequence). Between the trimmed V and J ends, which lost 1 base and 3 bases, there was a span of 12 bases.

The CDR3 DNA reads TGTGCCAGCAGTCCTCTCGGGGCGCAAAGAGATACGCAGTATTTT. Protein sequence: CASSPLGAQRDTQYF. V gene TRBV28 combines with J gene TRBJ2-3, with D perhaps matching TRBD1 or TRBD2 (5 bases each). The CDR3 loop spans 15 amino acids. Germline V gene lookup returns CDR1 MDHEN and CDR2 SYDVKM. V lost 5 bases to trimming and J lost 5 bases, with 17 bases between them.

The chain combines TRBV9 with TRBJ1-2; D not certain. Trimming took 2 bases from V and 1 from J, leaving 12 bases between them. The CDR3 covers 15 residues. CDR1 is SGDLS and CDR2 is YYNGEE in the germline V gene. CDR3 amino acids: CASSVLDTVNYGYTF. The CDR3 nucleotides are TGTGCCAGCAGCGTCCTCGATACAGTTAACTATGGCTACACCTTC.

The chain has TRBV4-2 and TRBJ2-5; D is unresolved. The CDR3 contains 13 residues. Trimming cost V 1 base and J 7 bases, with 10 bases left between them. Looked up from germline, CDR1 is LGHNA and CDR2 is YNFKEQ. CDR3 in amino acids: CASSQGQDGTQYF. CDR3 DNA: TGTGCCAGCAGCCAAGGCCAGGATGGGACCCAGTACTTC.

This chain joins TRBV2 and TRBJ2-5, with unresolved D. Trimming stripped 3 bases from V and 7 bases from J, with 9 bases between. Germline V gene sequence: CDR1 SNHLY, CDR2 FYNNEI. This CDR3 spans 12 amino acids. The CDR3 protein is CASSEVDRTQYF. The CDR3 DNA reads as TGTGCCAGCAGTGAGGTCGACCGGACCCAGTACTTC.

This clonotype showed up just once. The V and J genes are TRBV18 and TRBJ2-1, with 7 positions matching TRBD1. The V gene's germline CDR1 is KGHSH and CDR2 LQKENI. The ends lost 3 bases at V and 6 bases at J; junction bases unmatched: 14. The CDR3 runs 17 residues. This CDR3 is CASSPPIARGIVNEQFF. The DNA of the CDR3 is TGTGCCAGCTCACCTCCGATCGCCAGGGGGATCGTCAATGAGCAGTTCTTC.

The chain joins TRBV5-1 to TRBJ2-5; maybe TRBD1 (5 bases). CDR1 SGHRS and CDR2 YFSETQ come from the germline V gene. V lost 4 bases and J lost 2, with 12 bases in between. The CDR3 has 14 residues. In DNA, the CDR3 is TGCGCCAGCAGCGTGGTGGGGCGGCAAGAGACCCAGTACTTC. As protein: CASSVVGRQETQYF. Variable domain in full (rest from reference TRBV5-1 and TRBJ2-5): KAGVTQTPRYLIKTRGQQVTLSCSPISGHRSVSWYQQTPGQGLQFLFEYFSETQRNKGNFPGRFSGRQFSNSRSEMNVSTLELGDSALYLCASSVVGRQETQYFGPGTRLLVL.

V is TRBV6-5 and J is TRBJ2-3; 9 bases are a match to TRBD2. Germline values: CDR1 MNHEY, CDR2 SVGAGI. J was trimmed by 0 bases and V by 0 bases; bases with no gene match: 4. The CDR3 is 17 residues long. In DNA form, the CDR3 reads TGTGCCAGCAGTTACTCGCCTAGCGGGGTCAGCACAGATACGCAGTATTTT. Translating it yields CASSYSPSGVSTDTQYF.

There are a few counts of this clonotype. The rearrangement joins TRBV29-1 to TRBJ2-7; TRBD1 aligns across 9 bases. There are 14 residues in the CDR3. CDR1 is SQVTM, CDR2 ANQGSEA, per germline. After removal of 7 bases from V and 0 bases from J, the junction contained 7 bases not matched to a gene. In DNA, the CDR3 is TGCAGCGCCCGGGACAGGGCGACCTCCTACGAGCAGTACTTC. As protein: CSARDRATSYEQYF.

The CDR3 DNA follows: TGCAGTGCCCCTACGGCCCCGAACACCGGGGAGCTGTTTTTT. This sequence encodes CSAPTAPNTGELFF. This chain connects TRBV20-1 to TRBJ2-2, with D hard to call. Deletions cut 6 bases from V and 0 bases from J, with 11 bases between. Germline CDR1 and CDR2: DFQATT and SNEGSKA (reference sequence). There are 14 residues in the CDR3.

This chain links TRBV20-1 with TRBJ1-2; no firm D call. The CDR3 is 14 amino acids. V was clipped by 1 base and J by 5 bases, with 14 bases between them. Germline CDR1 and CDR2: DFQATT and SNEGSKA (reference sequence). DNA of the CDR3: TGCAGTGCTAGAGCATCGGGCGGACGGTATGGCTACACCTTC. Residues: CSARASGGRYGYTF.

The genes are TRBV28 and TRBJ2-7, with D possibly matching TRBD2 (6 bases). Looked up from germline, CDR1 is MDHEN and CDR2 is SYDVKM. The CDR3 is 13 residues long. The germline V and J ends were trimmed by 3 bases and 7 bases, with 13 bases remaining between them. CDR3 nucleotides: TGTGCCAGCAGTTTTTCGCCTCGGGGGGAGCAGTACTTC. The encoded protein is CASSFSPRGEQYF.

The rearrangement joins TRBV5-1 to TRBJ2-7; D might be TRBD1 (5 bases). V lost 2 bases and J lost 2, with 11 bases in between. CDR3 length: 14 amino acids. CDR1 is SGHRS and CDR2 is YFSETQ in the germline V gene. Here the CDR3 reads CASSFGASPYEQYF. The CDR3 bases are TGCGCCAGCAGCTTTGGGGCCTCCCCCTACGAGCAGTACTTC.

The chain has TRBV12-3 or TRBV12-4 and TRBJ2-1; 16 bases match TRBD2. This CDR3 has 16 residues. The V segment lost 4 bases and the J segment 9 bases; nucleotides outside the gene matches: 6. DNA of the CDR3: TGTGCCAGCAGTTCGGGGGGACTAGCGGGAGGGGGTGAGCAGTTCTTC. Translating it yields CASSSGGLAGGGEQFF.